A selection of T cell receptor beta chains follows, all from one sample in a study of cytomegalovirus exposure and HLA in healthy donors. Sequencing was performed with immunoSEQ multiplex PCR; in TCRdb, only in-frame clones are kept and a portion is missing. The table has 200,000 to 250,000 clones, over 75% seen once. The material sequenced was PBMCs. Receptor source: a woman aged 30 to 39 in good health and CMV-seronegative. The CDR3 runs from the conserved cysteine through the conserved F or W. The order of the fields is J gene, D gene, V gene, clone size, CDR3 DNA, CDR3 protein. The D gene is left open where the match is weak. A row's size may be missing; if present it is once, few, many or a size class.

j_call: TRBJ1-2; d_call: .; v_call: TRBV4-1; clone_size: .; cdr3_nt: TGCGCCAGCAGCCATCAGTCTAACTATGGCTACACCTTC; cdr3_aa: CASSHQSNYGYTF
j_call: TRBJ1-2; d_call: .; v_call: TRBV20-1; clone_size: .; cdr3_nt: TGCAGTGCTAGACGTCAGCGTGGCTACACCTTC; cdr3_aa: CSARRQRGYTF
j_call: TRBJ2-7; d_call: TRBD1; v_call: TRBV19; clone_size: .; cdr3_nt: TGTGCCAGTAGTACCCAGGACAGGGGGCTGTACGAGCAGTACTTC; cdr3_aa: CASSTQDRGLYEQYF
j_call: TRBJ2-7; d_call: TRBD1; v_call: TRBV28; clone_size: .; cdr3_nt: TGTGCCAGCAGGACAGGGAGTTTAGCCTACGAGCAGTACTTC; cdr3_aa: CASRTGSLAYEQYF
j_call: TRBJ1-1; d_call: .; v_call: TRBV21-1; clone_size: .; cdr3_nt: TGTGCCAGCAGCAAAGGACGGGGAGGGGGGAACACTGAAGCTTTCTTT; cdr3_aa: CASSKGRGGGNTEAFF
j_call: TRBJ2-1; d_call: .; v_call: TRBV9; clone_size: .; cdr3_nt: TGTGCCAGCAGCCCAGGGGGGTCCCTTTACAATGAGCAGTTCTTC; cdr3_aa: CASSPGGSLYNEQFF
j_call: TRBJ2-7; d_call: TRBD1; v_call: TRBV5-1; clone_size: few; cdr3_nt: TGCGCCAGCAGCCTGACAGGGCTACTCTCCTACGAGCAGTACTTC; cdr3_aa: CASSLTGLLSYEQYF
j_call: TRBJ2-1; d_call: TRBD2; v_call: TRBV11-1; clone_size: .; cdr3_nt: TGTGCCAGCACCCGGACTAGCGCGGAGCAGTTCTTC; cdr3_aa: CASTRTSAEQFF
j_call: TRBJ2-3; d_call: TRBD2; v_call: TRBV10-3; clone_size: .; cdr3_nt: TGTGCCATCAGTGAAGGACTAGCGGGTAGCACAGATACGCAGTATTTT; cdr3_aa: CAISEGLAGSTDTQYF
j_call: TRBJ2-7; d_call: TRBD2; v_call: TRBV6-1; clone_size: .; cdr3_nt: TGTGCCAGCAGTGGGGCCTTACTAGCGGGAGAATACGAGCAGTACTTC; cdr3_aa: CASSGALLAGEYEQYF
j_call: TRBJ2-7; d_call: TRBD1; v_call: TRBV11-3; clone_size: .; cdr3_nt: TGTGCCAGCAGCTTACAACGGGGACAGGGCAAATACGAGCAGTACTTC; cdr3_aa: CASSLQRGQGKYEQYF
j_call: TRBJ1-4; d_call: .; v_call: TRBV5-1; clone_size: .; cdr3_nt: TGCGCCAGCAGCTTGTCGGCAGGGAAGGCTGAAAAACTGTTTTTT; cdr3_aa: CASSLSAGKAEKLFF
j_call: TRBJ1-2; d_call: .; v_call: TRBV27; clone_size: .; cdr3_nt: TGTGCCAGCAGTTTAGGAGGGCGGAATGGCTACACCTTC; cdr3_aa: CASSLGGRNGYTF
j_call: TRBJ1-2; d_call: .; v_call: TRBV6-1; clone_size: .; cdr3_nt: TGTGCCAGCAGTGAGCCCCTCCTCTATACAGGGAACTATGGCTACCCCTTC; cdr3_aa: CASSEPLLYTGNYGYPF
j_call: TRBJ2-1; d_call: TRBD1; v_call: TRBV7-9; clone_size: .; cdr3_nt: TGTTCCAGCAGCTTGTCCGGGACAGGGAGATACAATGAGCAGTTCTTC; cdr3_aa: CSSSLSGTGRYNEQFF
j_call: TRBJ2-2; d_call: .; v_call: TRBV5-4; clone_size: .; cdr3_nt: TGTGCCAGCAGCTTAATAGCGAACACCGGGGAGCTGTTTTTT; cdr3_aa: CASSLIANTGELFF
j_call: TRBJ1-3; d_call: .; v_call: TRBV5-1; clone_size: few; cdr3_nt: TGCGCCAGCAGCTTGGTGGCAGGGGCCCTCAACACCATATATTTT; cdr3_aa: CASSLVAGALNTIYF
j_call: TRBJ2-5; d_call: TRBD1; v_call: TRBV5-1; clone_size: .; cdr3_nt: TGCGCCAGCGGGCCGGACAGGGGAGAGACCCAGTACTTC; cdr3_aa: CASGPDRGETQYF
j_call: TRBJ2-3; d_call: .; v_call: TRBV27; clone_size: .; cdr3_nt: TGTGCCAGCAGTTTTAACCGTATCGGGACAGATACGCAGTATTTT; cdr3_aa: CASSFNRIGTDTQYF
j_call: TRBJ2-6; d_call: TRBD1; v_call: TRBV11-1; clone_size: .; cdr3_nt: TGTGCCAGCAGCTCCCGGACAGGGGGCGCGTCGGGGGCCAACGTCCTGACTTTC; cdr3_aa: CASSSRTGGASGANVLTF
j_call: TRBJ2-7; d_call: .; v_call: TRBV11-2; clone_size: .; cdr3_nt: TGTGCCAGCAGCCGGGGGATCCTGGGGGAGCAGTACTTC; cdr3_aa: CASSRGILGEQYF
j_call: TRBJ2-6; d_call: .; v_call: TRBV2; clone_size: .; cdr3_nt: TGTGCCACCGAGGACGGGGTCTCTGGGGCCAACGTCCTGACTTTC; cdr3_aa: CATEDGVSGANVLTF
j_call: TRBJ1-2; d_call: .; v_call: TRBV10-1; clone_size: few; cdr3_nt: TGCGCCAGCAGACTGAGACAGAAGGTAGGCTACACCTTC; cdr3_aa: CASRLRQKVGYTF
j_call: TRBJ2-5; d_call: .; v_call: TRBV19; clone_size: .; cdr3_nt: TGTGCCAGTAGTCCCCGAATGGGGCCCTCCGGCCAGTACTTC; cdr3_aa: CASSPRMGPSGQYF
j_call: TRBJ1-6; d_call: TRBD1; v_call: TRBV6-6; clone_size: .; cdr3_nt: TGTGCCAGCAGTTACCCTGGACAGGGCGTCTCACCCCTCCACTTT; cdr3_aa: CASSYPGQGVSPLHF
j_call: TRBJ2-5; d_call: .; v_call: TRBV15; clone_size: .; cdr3_nt: TGTGCCACCAGCCGAAACAGGGTTGAGACCCAGTACTTC; cdr3_aa: CATSRNRVETQYF
j_call: TRBJ2-1; d_call: TRBD2; v_call: TRBV25-1; clone_size: .; cdr3_nt: TGTGCCAGCAGTGATCCCCCCGGGACTAGAACCAATGAGCAGTTCTTC; cdr3_aa: CASSDPPGTRTNEQFF
j_call: TRBJ2-2; d_call: .; v_call: TRBV4-2; clone_size: once; cdr3_nt: TGTGCCAGCAGCCAAGACAGGGGAATCACCGGGGAGCTGTTTTTT; cdr3_aa: CASSQDRGITGELFF
j_call: TRBJ2-7; d_call: TRBD2; v_call: TRBV27; clone_size: .; cdr3_nt: TGTGCCAGCAGTTTAAGGGGTACCGGGACTAGCGCTTCTAAGGGCTCCTACGAGCAGTACTTC; cdr3_aa: CASSLRGTGTSASKGSYEQYF
j_call: TRBJ2-7; d_call: .; v_call: TRBV5-4; clone_size: .; cdr3_nt: TGTGCCAGCAGCAGATTCGGGGGCGAGCAGTACTTC; cdr3_aa: CASSRFGGEQYF
j_call: TRBJ2-7; d_call: TRBD2; v_call: TRBV14; clone_size: .; cdr3_nt: TGTGCCAGCAGCCTTCTAGCGGGCCCCCCCTACGAGCAGTACTTC; cdr3_aa: CASSLLAGPPYEQYF
j_call: TRBJ2-5; d_call: .; v_call: TRBV30; clone_size: .; cdr3_nt: TGTGCCTGGAGTGTAACCGGGACACCGGCGAGGGAGACCCAGTACTTC; cdr3_aa: CAWSVTGTPARETQYF
j_call: TRBJ2-2; d_call: TRBD2; v_call: TRBV5-4; clone_size: .; cdr3_nt: TGTGCCAGCAGCTACGCGCTGACTAGCGGCAACACCGGGGAGCTGTTTTTT; cdr3_aa: CASSYALTSGNTGELFF
j_call: TRBJ1-5; d_call: .; v_call: TRBV6-1; clone_size: .; cdr3_nt: TGTGCCAGCAACGGTGAGGGGGATCAGCCCCAGCATTTT; cdr3_aa: CASNGEGDQPQHF
j_call: TRBJ1-3; d_call: TRBD1; v_call: TRBV29-1; clone_size: few; cdr3_nt: TGCAGCGTTGTAGACAGGGGGCTTGGAAACACCATATATTTT; cdr3_aa: CSVVDRGLGNTIYF
j_call: TRBJ2-2; d_call: TRBD2; v_call: TRBV5-1; clone_size: .; cdr3_nt: TGCGCCAGCAGCGGCGGGACTAGCGGTGGCGGGGAGCTGTTTTTT; cdr3_aa: CASSGGTSGGGELFF
j_call: TRBJ2-5; d_call: TRBD1; v_call: TRBV19; clone_size: .; cdr3_nt: TGTGCCAGTAGTTTACGACAGGGAGCTTACGAGACCCAGTACTTC; cdr3_aa: CASSLRQGAYETQYF
j_call: TRBJ1-1; d_call: .; v_call: TRBV7-9; clone_size: .; cdr3_nt: TGTGCCAGCAGCTTAGTAGGGGATACCACTGAAGCTTTCTTT; cdr3_aa: CASSLVGDTTEAFF
j_call: TRBJ2-7; d_call: .; v_call: TRBV6-1; clone_size: few; cdr3_nt: TGTGCCAGCAGCGAGGCCAGCGCCTACGAGCAGTACTTC; cdr3_aa: CASSEASAYEQYF
j_call: TRBJ2-7; d_call: TRBD1; v_call: TRBV10-3; clone_size: .; cdr3_nt: TGTGCCAGCGGGACAGGCGACGAGCAGTACTTC; cdr3_aa: CASGTGDEQYF
j_call: TRBJ2-1; d_call: TRBD2; v_call: TRBV7-9; clone_size: .; cdr3_nt: TGTGCCAGCAGCTTACCCGGGACTAGCGGCCACAATGAGCAGTTCTTC; cdr3_aa: CASSLPGTSGHNEQFF
j_call: TRBJ1-5; d_call: .; v_call: TRBV6-1; clone_size: .; cdr3_nt: TGTGCCAGCAGTGAAATCCGATCCCAGGCTGTTGGTTGGTATAGCAATCAGCCCCAGCATTTT; cdr3_aa: CASSEIRSQAVGWYSNQPQHF
j_call: TRBJ2-5; d_call: .; v_call: TRBV6-1; clone_size: .; cdr3_nt: TGTGCCAGCAGTGCGGGAGAGACCCAGTACTTC; cdr3_aa: CASSAGETQYF
j_call: TRBJ1-4; d_call: TRBD1; v_call: TRBV2; clone_size: .; cdr3_nt: TGTGCCAGCAGTATAGACAGGGGGGTCAGGCAACTGTTTTTT; cdr3_aa: CASSIDRGVRQLFF
j_call: TRBJ2-4; d_call: .; v_call: TRBV6-1; clone_size: .; cdr3_nt: TGTGCCAGCAGTGACAGGGCCCTAGCCAAAAACATTCAGTACTTC; cdr3_aa: CASSDRALAKNIQYF